Described below is a single T cell receptor (beta chain) sequence and its context. The sample belongs to a study of CD8 T cells in Susac syndrome. Random hexamers were used to reverse transcribe an amount of roughly 0.45 to 1 ug RNA. The method of amplification for TCR beta CDR3 was immunoSEQ multiplex PCR, covering 54 Vbeta and 13 Jbeta. TCRdb processed the immunoSEQ multiplex PCR reads anew with MiXCR; each CDR3 protein has one entry. The data show 400,000 to 550,000 distinct CDR3 sequences, with around 85% seen just once and 0.09% to 0.15% held by the top ten. The V gene's germline CDR1 is DFQATT and CDR2 SNEGSKA (reference sequence). This CDR3 contains 14 residues. The ends were cut back, 0 bases at V and 3 bases at J, with 10 bases in the middle. Sequencing targeted TCR beta in T cells from blood (CD8+ and CD4+). The multiple sclerosis control group comprised treatment-naive patients with stable or active relapsing-remitting disease.

This rearrangement joins TRBV20-1 to TRBJ2-3, with D tentatively TRBD2 (6 bases). This TCR was recovered from a human donor with multiple sclerosis. Source material: CD8+ T cells from PBMCs. CDR3 DNA sequence: TGCAGTGCTAGAGACCCGACTAGTACAGATACGCAGTATTTT. Its protein is CSARDPTSTDTQYF.